Listed here is a single T cell receptor (beta chain). Its antigen remains unidentified. The read finishes 3 residues shy of the CDR3 end, and the germline J gene is used to complete it. The treatment or condition label for this specimen denotes: autologous CTL019 cells: CD19 CAR with 4-1BB and CD3 zeta domains. The CD19 CAR incorporated TCR zeta and 4-1BB costimulatory signaling domains. Leukapheresis was used to collect T cells from peripheral blood for manufacturing CTL019. The DNeasy Blood and Tissue Kit was used to extract genomic DNA from pre-infusion T cells, peripheral blood, or sorted post-infusion T cells. The CDR3 has 14 amino acids, counting the end cysteine and phenylalanine. Part of the CDR3 DNA is given, 33 bases translated from base 1. Taken from the germline V gene (reference sequence), the CDR1 and CDR2 loops are LNHDA and SQIVND. The data were taken from a study of TET2 disruption in CD19-targeted CAR T cells (dated by TCRdb to 2017 to 2018). As for the study more broadly: Sample numbers were set by the original clinical trial design and sample availability, with no additional inclusion criteria.

Overall study outcomes, separate from this receptor: The conclusions about the patient's CAR T cells were based on extensive analysis of only one subject.

The immunoSEQ assay was used for deep sequencing of the TCR beta chain. As for how the authors treated the data: Only productive TCR beta rearrangements were used to compute clonotype frequencies. Held by TCRdb, this immuneACCESS table contains in-frame sequences only and omits some clones. Under half of the omission traces to an unresolved V gene where checked; the cause of the rest is unknown. The DNA was the basis for D and trimming; V, J and clone size are from that table. The sample's own table lists about 26,000 clones. The top ten hold about 2% of the sample. The receptor's source is a man between 65 and 80 years old with chronic lymphocytic leukemia. Rearrangement joined TRBV19 to TRBJ2-4, and 7 junctional nucleotides match TRBD1. This sample comprised CD8- CAR+ T cells sorted from cultured blood T cells, obtained for CD19 CAR T cell therapy. This specimen's cell subset or site label, interpreted: CD8-negative CAR-positive T cells from the infusion product. For the CDR3, the sequence is CASSITGQQETQYF. The part of the CDR3 DNA that was read is TGTGCCAGTAGTATTACGGGACAGCAAGAGACT.